The 22 T cell receptor beta chains given below trace back to one sample, sequenced in a study of PD-L1 blockade in urothelial cancer. Profiling relied on immunoSEQ multiplex PCR, and the TCRdb table lists in-frame clones only, not all of them. The repertoire holds tens of thousands of clones, with more than 75% as singletons. Time point specified: peripheral blood 6 weeks after treatment start. Specimen: PBMCs, collected around atezolizumab (anti-PD-L1) treatment. Source of these receptors: an older man with urothelial cancer.

This chain joins TRBV28 and TRBJ1-1; no clear D gene. The CDR3 is made up of 13 amino acids. Germline V lookup: CDR1 MDHEN, CDR2 SYDVKM. Between the trimmed V and J ends, which lost 2 bases and 10 bases, there was a span of 14 bases. The CDR3 is CASSLRPTEGAFF. Here the CDR3 DNA reads TGTGCCAGCAGTTTAAGACCGACCGAGGGAGCTTTCTTT.

The chain uses TRBV19 and TRBJ2-2, with TRBD1 identical over 9 bases. V gave up 4 bases and J gave up 7 bases; unmatched junction bases: 7. CDR3 length: 15 amino acids. Germline lookup yields CDR1 LNHDA and CDR2 SQIVND (reference sequence). CDR3 in amino acids: CASSTYRGRDGELFF. Written as DNA, the CDR3 is TGTGCCAGTAGTACGTACAGGGGGCGCGACGGGGAGCTGTTTTTT. The variable domain in full, completed from reference TRBV19 and TRBJ2-2, reads DGGITQSPKYLFRKEGQNVTLSCEQNLNHDAMYWYRQDPGQGLRLIYYSQIVNDFQKGDIAEGYSVSREKKESFPLTVTSAQKNPTAFYLCASSTYRGRDGELFFGEGSRLTVL.

This clone was observed a single time. The chain carries TRBV19 and TRBJ1-3; perhaps TRBD1 as D (5 bases). The V end was cut by 7 bases, the J end by 0 bases, with 7 bases between. CDR3 length: 13 amino acids. Germline V CDR1 and CDR2: LNHDA, SQIVND (reference sequence). CDR3 amino acids: CASNRNSGNTIYF. The DNA of the CDR3 is TGTGCCAGTAACAGGAACTCTGGAAACACCATATATTTT. Full variable domain (missing parts from reference TRBV19 and TRBJ1-3): DGGITQSPKYLFRKEGQNVTLSCEQNLNHDAMYWYRQDPGQGLRLIYYSQIVNDFQKGDIAEGYSVSREKKESFPLTVTSAQKNPTAFYLCASNRNSGNTIYFGEGSWLTVV.

This clone was recorded a few times. V usage is TRBV27 and J usage is TRBJ1-5; D might be TRBD1 (5 bases). Trimming stripped 4 bases from V and 7 bases from J, with 14 bases between. The CDR3 is 14 residues long. Germline CDR1 is MNHEY and CDR2 is SMNVEV (reference sequence). CDR3 bases: TGTGCCAGCAGTTCTGACAGCCCTGGGCAGCCCCAGCATTTT. This sequence encodes CASSSDSPGQPQHF.

V gene TRBV6-1 combines with J gene TRBJ2-7; D perhaps matches TRBD1 (6 bases). CDR3 length: 11 residues. The ends were cut back, 10 bases at V and 6 bases at J, with 13 bases in the middle. The V gene's germline CDR1 is MNHNS and CDR2 SASEGT. The CDR3 spells CAINRVGEQYF. The CDR3 DNA reads TGTGCCATCAACAGGGTTGGCGAGCAGTACTTC.

This clone showed up just a few times. The chain links TRBV9 to TRBJ2-3, with D unclear. Germline CDR1 and CDR2: SGDLS and YYNGEE. Deletions cut 0 bases from V and 4 bases from J, with 9 bases between. The CDR3 extends over 14 amino acids. The CDR3 region has the DNA TGTGCCAGCAGCGTAGTGGCAGTGGCAGATACGCAGTATTTT. Amino acid sequence: CASSVVAVADTQYF.

The rearrangement links TRBV6-6 to TRBJ1-1, with D perhaps TRBD1 (5 bases). This CDR3 is built from 13 residues. CDR1 and CDR2 (germline): MNHNY, SVGAGI (reference sequence). The ends were cut back, 2 bases at V and 5 bases at J, with 9 bases in the middle. The CDR3 DNA reads TGTGCCAGCAGTTACGGCGGGGGAACTGAAGCTTTCTTT. Translation gives CASSYGGGTEAFF.

The V and J genes are TRBV15 and TRBJ2-7, with D unclear. In germline, CDR1 is LNHNV, CDR2 YYDKDF (reference sequence). The ends were cut back, 0 bases at V and 2 bases at J, with 11 bases in the middle. CDR3 size: 15 residues. Here the CDR3 reads CATSRDRVGAYEQYF. CDR3 nucleotides: TGTGCCACCAGCAGAGATCGGGTCGGTGCCTACGAGCAGTACTTC.

The rearrangement uses TRBV6-1 and TRBJ2-5; D is possibly TRBD1 (5 bases). CDR1 is MNHNS, CDR2 SASEGT, per germline. V was trimmed by 2 bases and J by 4 bases, leaving 23 bases between them. The CDR3 runs to 18 residues. CDR3: CASSESVNARAPIETQYF. The DNA for the CDR3 is TGTGCCAGCAGTGAATCAGTAAATGCCAGGGCACCGATAGAGACCCAGTACTTC.

The chain employs TRBV30 and TRBJ2-2; D is possibly TRBD1 (6 bases). The length of the CDR3 is 16 residues. V was trimmed by 3 bases and J by 4 bases, leaving 18 bases between them. Germline V CDR1 and CDR2: GTSNPN, SVGIG (reference sequence). The CDR3 DNA reads TGTGCCTGGAGAGCCCCGTCAGGGGTTTTCACCGGGGAGCTGTTTTTT. Translated, it gives CAWRAPSGVFTGELFF.

V and J are TRBV2 and TRBJ2-1; 8 nucleotides align to TRBD2. With 8 bases clipped from V and 5 bases from J, the junction kept 5 bases outside the gene matches. Germline lookup yields CDR1 SNHLY and CDR2 FYNNEI. CDR3 size: 13 residues. CDR3 bases: TGTGCCAGCGGCGTAGCGGGGCACAATGAGCAGTTCTTC. This gives the protein CASGVAGHNEQFF.

The chain has TRBV5-1 and TRBJ1-1; TRBD1 is a possible D gene (5 bases). The length of the CDR3 is 15 residues. Germline V gene sequence: CDR1 SGHRS, CDR2 YFSETQ. The V end lost 0 bases, the J end lost 1 base, and 10 bases lay between the germline ends. The CDR3 here is CASSLGNGGNTEAFF. CDR3 in DNA: TGCGCCAGCAGCTTGGGAAACGGGGGGAACACTGAAGCTTTCTTT.

The J gene is TRBJ2-7, the V gene TRBV5-1; the match to TRBD2 covers 12 bases. Germline trimming cut 2 bases from V and 3 bases from J; bases unmatched to any gene: 3. The CDR3 sequence is 15 residues long. Germline lookup yields CDR1 SGHRS and CDR2 YFSETQ. The CDR3 sequence is CASSLLAGGGYEQYF. Here the CDR3 DNA reads TGCGCCAGCAGCTTACTAGCGGGAGGAGGCTACGAGCAGTACTTC.

V gene TRBV30 combines with J gene TRBJ1-4; TRBD1 matches 7 bases. The junction had 7 bases not matched to a gene; V was cut back by 5 bases and J by 7 bases. This CDR3 region has 13 residues. Looked up from germline, CDR1 is GTSNPN and CDR2 is SVGIG (reference sequence). In DNA form, the CDR3 reads TGTGCCTGGGCGTCGGCAGGGGGTGAAAAACTGTTTTTT. Its protein is CAWASAGGEKLFF. Combining the CDR3 with reference TRBV30 and TRBJ1-4 gives the whole variable domain SQTIHQWPATLVQPVGSPLSLECTVEGTSNPNLYWYRQAAGRGLQLLFYSVGIGQISSEVPQNLSASRPQDRQFILSSKKLLLSDSGFYLCAWASAGGEKLFFGSGTQLSVL.

This chain uses TRBV7-8 with TRBJ2-1, with 9 nucleotides matching TRBD2. The CDR3 contains 16 residues. With V trimmed by 2 bases and J by 0 bases, 2 bases remained unmatched. Germline V lookup: CDR1 SGHVS, CDR2 FQNEAQ. CDR3 amino acids: CASSLLAGDSYNEQFF. As DNA, the CDR3 is TGTGCCAGCAGCTTATTAGCGGGAGACTCCTACAATGAGCAGTTCTTC.

This rearrangement joins TRBV7-9 to TRBJ1-3; no definite D call. The germline V gene encodes CDR1 SEHNR and CDR2 FQNEAQ (reference sequence). Trimming removed 4 bases from V and 6 bases from J, with 10 bases in between. The CDR3 has 13 amino acids. CDR3 residues: CASSSGSANTIYF. In DNA form, the CDR3 reads TGTGCCAGCAGCTCCGGGTCCGCAAACACCATATATTTT.

V gene TRBV11-1 combines with J gene TRBJ1-1; D is possibly TRBD1 (5 bases). Deletions cut 5 bases from V and 1 base from J, with 11 bases between. Per germline, CDR1 SGHAT and CDR2 FQDESV (reference sequence). The CDR3 runs to 14 residues. The DNA for the CDR3 is TGTGCCAGCAGCCTCCGACAGAAGAACACTGAAGCTTTCTTT. It translates to CASSLRQKNTEAFF.

V usage is TRBV9 and J usage is TRBJ2-5, with D perhaps TRBD2 (5 bases). Germline CDR1 and CDR2: SGDLS and YYNGEE. The CDR3 spans 13 residues. Deletions cut 3 bases from V and 5 bases from J, with 11 bases between. In DNA form, the CDR3 reads TGTGCCAGCAGCGGGACGCGAGGGGAGACCCAGTACTTC. Protein sequence: CASSGTRGETQYF.

The gene calls are TRBV19 and TRBJ2-1; 8 bases map to TRBD2. Unmatched junction bases numbered 7, after V lost 0 bases and J lost 9 bases. CDR3 length: 15 amino acids. Per germline, CDR1 LNHDA and CDR2 SQIVND (reference sequence). The CDR3 loop is CASSIDGTSLSEQFF. Written as DNA, the CDR3 is TGTGCCAGTAGTATAGATGGGACTAGTCTATCTGAGCAGTTCTTC.

Here the CDR3 reads CASSLDFNEQFF. CDR3 DNA sequence: TGTGCCAGCAGCTTGGACTTCAATGAGCAGTTCTTC. The rearrangement joins TRBV7-9 to TRBJ2-1, with D perhaps matching TRBD2 (5 bases). The CDR3 runs to 12 residues. Deletions cut 3 bases from V and 6 bases from J, with 6 bases between. The germline V gene has CDR1 SEHNR and CDR2 FQNEAQ (reference sequence).

V and J are TRBV5-6 and TRBJ2-7, with D hard to call. V lost 0 bases to trimming and J lost 1 base, with 5 bases between them. The germline CDR1 and CDR2 sequences are SGHDT and YYEEEE. The CDR3 extends over 13 amino acids. The CDR3 spells CASSLVSSYEQYF. The CDR3, as DNA: TGTGCCAGCAGCTTGGTGAGTTCCTACGAGCAGTACTTC.

The genes are TRBV2 and TRBJ1-5; D gene unclear. This CDR3 has 15 amino acids. The V gene's germline CDR1 is SNHLY and CDR2 FYNNEI. V was shortened by 1 base and J by 1 base, with 8 bases between the two germline ends. The CDR3 coding sequence is TGTGCCAGCAGTGAAGGTGGCGGGAGCAATCAGCCCCAGCATTTT. Encoded protein: CASSEGGGSNQPQHF.